Each of the 26 T cell receptor beta chains below was sequenced from the same sample in a study of metastatic and nonmetastatic thyroid tumors. All patients were treatment-naive before thyroid surgery. TCRdb re-called clones via MiXCR from the PCR reads. The sample consists of 80,000 to 85,000 clones, around 12% of them appearing once. The sequenced sample consisted of tumor tissue. Receptors originate from a female donor with papillary thyroid cancer or a benign thyroid nodule (not recorded which). Some clones in this sample may be carry-over from other donors' samples.

In its sample, this clone was seen many times. The CDR3 nucleotides are TGTGCCTGGAGTGTAACAGGCACTGAAGCTTTCTTT. Its protein is CAWSVTGTEAFF. V usage is TRBV30 and J usage is TRBJ1-1, with a weak D call TRBD1 (5 bases). The CDR3 length is 12 residues. Trimming pared 0 bases from V and 4 bases from J, leaving 6 bases between. Germline V lookup: CDR1 GTSNPN, CDR2 SVGIG (reference sequence). Complete variable domain (other parts from reference TRBV30 and TRBJ1-1): SQTIHQWPATLVQPVGSPLSLECTVEGTSNPNLYWYRQAAGRGLQLLFYSVGIGQISSEVPQNLSASRPQDRQFILSSKKLLLSDSGFYLCAWSVTGTEAFFGQGTRLTVV.

This clone was counted a few times. This clone may be a read error of a much larger clone one base away. Likely a read error: the CDR3 ends without its conserved phenylalanine or tryptophan. V gene TRBV3-1 combines with J gene TRBJ2-7; D gene uncertain. Germline loops: CDR1 LGHDT, CDR2 YNNKEL (reference sequence). The CDR3 has 12 residues. V lost 2 bases to trimming and J lost 6 bases, with 8 bases between them. CDR3 amino acids: CASSQNIGEQYL. CDR3 DNA sequence: TGTGCCAGCAGCCAAAATATTGGCGAGCAGTACCTC.

The genes are TRBV6-1 and TRBJ1-5; D uncertain. CDR1 is MNHNS, CDR2 SASEGT, per germline. The germline V and J ends were trimmed by 3 bases and 1 base, with 13 bases remaining between them. CDR3 length equals 16 residues. As DNA, the CDR3 is TGTGCCAGCAGTGACCGCGGAGTAACGAGCAATCAGCCCCAGCATTTT. Protein: CASSDRGVTSNQPQHF.

This clone was counted many times. The chain joins TRBV6-1 to TRBJ2-7; 11 positions match TRBD1. J was trimmed by 4 bases and V by 6 bases; bases with no gene match: 8. The germline V gene has CDR1 MNHNS and CDR2 SASEGT. The CDR3 totals 15 residues. The CDR3 bases are TGTGCCAGCAGGCAAATTCGGGACAGGGGGTACGAGCAGTACTTC. It codes for CASRQIRDRGYEQYF.

This clone was seen repeatedly, ten times or more. This chain uses TRBV7-9 with TRBJ2-2; maybe TRBD2 (6 bases). The CDR3 sequence is 14 residues long. Trimming removed 1 base from V and 5 bases from J, with 8 bases in between. Germline CDR1 is SEHNR and CDR2 is FQNEAQ (reference sequence). The CDR3 reads CASSLVGGTGELFF. CDR3 DNA sequence: TGTGCCAGCAGCTTAGTCGGGGGTACCGGGGAGCTGTTTTTT. Based on the CDR3 plus reference TRBV7-9 and TRBJ2-2, the full variable domain is DTGVSQNPRHKITKRGQNVTFRCDPISEHNRLYWYRQTLGQGPEFLTYFQNEAQLEKSRLLSDRFSAERPKGSFSTLEIQRTEQGDSAMYLCASSLVGGTGELFFGEGSRLTVL.

This clone has just a few counts. V and J are TRBV12-3 or TRBV12-4 and TRBJ2-1; tentatively, D is TRBD1 (6 bases). V shed 5 bases and J shed 5 bases, with 13 bases lying between them. This CDR3 comprises 14 residues. Here the CDR3 reads CASSVDRANNEQFF. As DNA, the CDR3 is TGTGCCAGCAGTGTGGACAGAGCTAACAATGAGCAGTTCTTC.

There are many counts of this clone. The chain employs TRBV2 and TRBJ2-3, with D perhaps matching TRBD1 or TRBD2 (6 bases each). The CDR3 totals 17 residues. Trimming removed 5 bases at V and 1 base at J, with 19 bases between. Germline CDR1 and CDR2: SNHLY and FYNNEI. CDR3 residues: CASSRRGTWGGTDTQYF. CDR3 coding DNA: TGTGCCAGCAGTCGAAGGGGGACCTGGGGGGGCACAGATACGCAGTATTTT.

This clone has more than one count but fewer than ten. A much more abundant neighbour one base away suggests this may be a read error. V gene TRBV6-1 combines with J gene TRBJ2-5; D possibly corresponds to TRBD1 (6 bases). V shed 5 bases and J shed 5 bases, with 18 bases lying between them. Germline CDR1 and CDR2: MNHNS and SASEGT. The CDR3 length is 15 residues. The DNA of the CDR3 is TGTGCCAGCAGTTGGGGCAGCAAAACAGGGGAGACCCAGTACTTC. It specifies CASSWGSKTGETQYF.

The V call is TRBV28, the J call TRBJ1-1; 7 nucleotides align to TRBD1. The CDR3 loop spans 12 amino acids. CDR1 and CDR2 (germline): MDHEN, SYDVKM. J gave up 13 bases and V 4 bases, and 9 bases lay outside the gene matches. The CDR3 DNA follows: TGTGCCAGCAGTTCGCTACAGGGGAGCTTTTTCTTT. It encodes CASSSLQGSFFF.

This clone was counted many times. The chain uses TRBV13 and TRBJ2-1; 7 bases line up with TRBD2. The V and J ends lost 4 bases and 0 bases, in that order; junction bases with no gene match: 12. Germline loops: CDR1 PRHDT, CDR2 FYEKMQ (reference sequence). This CDR3 is built from 18 residues. CDR3 in amino acids: CASSSQSSGRSSYNEQFF. DNA of the CDR3: TGTGCCAGCAGCTCCCAATCTAGCGGACGGAGCTCCTACAATGAGCAGTTCTTC.

This clone was seen ten or more times. The same CDR3 is also encoded by other DNA sequences in this sample. V gene TRBV2 combines with J gene TRBJ2-5; D gene uncertain. V was shortened by 5 bases and J by 5 bases, with 3 bases between the two germline ends. Germline lookup yields CDR1 SNHLY and CDR2 FYNNEI. The CDR3 has 10 amino acids. The CDR3 DNA is TGTGCCAGCAGTCGGGAGACCCAGTACTTC. It translates to CASSRETQYF.

Comments on this clone: With a much larger clone just one base away, this may be a read error. This rearrangement joins TRBV28 to TRBJ2-5; weak D call: TRBD2 (5 bases). With 7 bases removed from V and 7 bases from J, the gap between germline ends came to 22 bases. The germline V gene has CDR1 MDHEN and CDR2 SYDVKM. The CDR3 is 15 amino acids. The CDR3, as DNA: TGTGCCAGCACTCTTCGACTCCAAGAGGGAGTGACCCAGTACTTC. Protein sequence: CASTLRLQEGVTQYF. The full variable domain, in which reference TRBV28 and TRBJ2-5 provide the parts outside the CDR3, is DVKVTQSSRYLVKRTGEKVFLECVQDMDHENMFWYRQDPGLGLRLIYFSYDVKMKEKGDIPEGYSVSREKKERFSLILESASTNQTSMYLCASTLRLQEGVTQYFGPGTRLLVL.

This clone was seen more than once but under ten times. This chain connects TRBV2 to TRBJ1-1; D is possibly TRBD1 (6 bases). The CDR3 sequence is 13 residues long. Germline V CDR1 and CDR2: SNHLY, FYNNEI. V was pared by 8 bases and J by 7 bases, with 17 bases between. The chain's CDR3 is CASGPGGWGEAFF. The CDR3, as DNA: TGTGCCAGCGGGCCCGGGGGCTGGGGTGAAGCTTTCTTT.

The V and J genes are TRBV18 and TRBJ2-1; D is unclear. The V gene lost 1 base and the J gene lost 0 bases, with 4 bases spanning the gap. The CDR3 consists of 14 residues. Per the germline V gene, CDR1 is KGHSH and CDR2 is LQKENI. This CDR3 reads CASSPLNSYNEQFF. Written as DNA, the CDR3 is TGTGCCAGCTCACCACTTAACTCCTACAATGAGCAGTTCTTC.

The V call is TRBV12-5, the J call TRBJ2-1; 11 positions agree with TRBD1. CDR1 is LGHNT and CDR2 is FRNRAP in the germline V gene. The V gene end was trimmed by 2 bases and the J gene end by 0 bases; junction bases not matched to a gene: 9. This CDR3 spans 19 amino acids. The CDR3 is CASGLTTGTGGTSYNEQFF. CDR3 sequence (DNA): TGTGCTAGTGGTTTGACTACTGGGACAGGGGGGACCTCCTACAATGAGCAGTTCTTC. Full variable domain (rest looked up from reference TRBV12-5 and TRBJ2-1): DARVTQTPRHKVTEMGQEVTMRCQPILGHNTVFWYRQTMMQGLELLAYFRNRAPLDDSGMPKDRFSAEMPDATLATLKIQPSEPRDSAVYFCASGLTTGTGGTSYNEQFFGPGTRLTVL.

To note about this clone: A read error is possible here, since a much larger clone lies one base away. The rearrangement joins TRBV28 to TRBJ2-7; D gene uncertain. This CDR3 contains 12 residues. Per germline, CDR1 MDHEN and CDR2 SYDVKM. CDR3 amino acids: CASSVGKYDQYF. The CDR3 DNA follows: TGTGCCAGCAGTGTGGGGAAATACGATCAGTACTTC.

The sample holds many counts of this clone. The chain has TRBV20-1 and TRBJ1-1; TRBD1 might be the D (5 bases). The germline V gene has CDR1 DFQATT and CDR2 SNEGSKA (reference sequence). The V and J ends lost 3 bases and 4 bases respectively, with 12 bases between them. This CDR3 comprises 13 residues. CDR3 residues: CSASKGLATEAFF. CDR3 DNA: TGCAGTGCTAGTAAGGGGTTGGCCACTGAAGCTTTCTTT.

This clone was observed at least ten times. This rearrangement joins TRBV6-1 to TRBJ2-3; TRBD2 matches at 12 bases. The V and J ends lost 5 bases and 6 bases, in that order; junction bases with no gene match: 9. This CDR3 has 16 amino acids. Per the germline V gene, CDR1 is MNHNS and CDR2 is SASEGT. The CDR3 DNA sequence: TGTGCCAGCAGTAGGCTAGCGGGGGGGATTATGGATACGCAGTATTTT. Amino acid sequence: CASSRLAGGIMDTQYF.

As to this clone: This may come from a read error, since a much larger clone is one base off. The V call is TRBV20-1, the J call TRBJ2-5; D perhaps matches TRBD2 (5 bases). The ends were cut back, 0 bases at V and 5 bases at J, with 10 bases in the middle. This CDR3 has 13 residues. Germline assignment: CDR1 DFQATT and CDR2 SNEGSKA (reference sequence). The CDR3 protein is CSARDWRLETQYF. The CDR3 DNA sequence: TGCAGTGCTAGAGACTGGAGGCTTGAGACCCAGTACTTC.

With respect to this clone: This may come from a read error, since a much larger clone is one base off. Distinct nucleotide sequences in the sample also encode this CDR3. CDR3 residues: CASSLRRTTENTEAFF. The DNA for the CDR3 is TGTGCCAGCAGCTTACGTCGGACCACCGAGAACACTGAAGCTTTCTTT. The rearrangement joins TRBV11-1 to TRBJ1-1; unclear D gene. The germline gives CDR1 SGHAT, CDR2 FQDESV (reference sequence). The CDR3 sequence is 16 residues long. V lost 2 bases, J lost 1 base, and 14 bases lay in between.

This clone is large (0.1 to 1%) within its sample. Written as DNA, the CDR3 is TGTGCCAGCAGCCCCCCGCTGGTGGAGACCCAGTACTTC. Translation gives CASSPPLVETQYF. The V and J genes are TRBV7-9 and TRBJ2-5; D not resolved. The V gene's germline CDR1 is SEHNR and CDR2 FQNEAQ (reference sequence). The ends were cut back, 5 bases at V and 5 bases at J, with 12 bases in the middle. This CDR3 region has 13 residues.

This clone was seen ten or more times. The chain employs TRBV24-1 and TRBJ2-2, with TRBD1 identical over 7 bases. Unmatched junction bases numbered 1, after V lost 4 bases and J lost 6 bases. This CDR3 has 13 amino acids. The V gene's germline CDR1 is KGHDR and CDR2 SFDVKD. In nucleotides, the CDR3 is TGTGCCACCAGTGACCAGGGGGCCGGGGAGCTGTTTTTT. Amino acids: CATSDQGAGELFF.

To note about this clone: A read error is possible here, since a much larger clone lies one base away. This chain joins TRBV6-1 and TRBJ1-5; a weak D match, TRBD1 (6 bases). The length of the CDR3 is 15 residues. V was shortened by 7 bases and J by 6 bases, with 19 bases between the two germline ends. Germline V gene sequence: CDR1 MNHNS, CDR2 SASEGT. CDR3 sequence: CASIYTGTRGQPQHF. CDR3 DNA: TGTGCCAGCATATATACCGGGACACGGGGTCAGCCCCAGCATTTT.

In its sample, this clone was seen many times. V is TRBV11-3 and J is TRBJ2-2, with a possible D match to TRBD1 (6 bases). Per the germline V gene, CDR1 is SGHNT and CDR2 is YENEEA. Trimming took off 5 bases at V and 6 bases at J, with 19 bases between the two ends. This CDR3 has 16 amino acids. This CDR3 is CASSAPRTARAGELFF. CDR3 nucleotide sequence: TGTGCCAGCAGCGCACCTCGGACAGCCCGTGCCGGGGAGCTGTTTTTT.

In this sample, this clone is medium-sized. The rearrangement joins TRBV13 to TRBJ2-1; D gene uncertain. Germline V gene lookup returns CDR1 PRHDT and CDR2 FYEKMQ (reference sequence). CDR3 size: 16 residues. Trimming pared 5 bases from V and 5 bases from J, leaving 19 bases between. CDR3 DNA: TGTGCCAGCAGCCCGCTTTTAGGGTCCCGTGACAATGAGCAGTTCTTC. Protein sequence: CASSPLLGSRDNEQFF.

This clone has more than one count but fewer than ten. V and J are TRBV3-1 and TRBJ1-3; D gene uncertain. The CDR3 has 15 residues. Germline V gene sequence: CDR1 LGHDT, CDR2 YNNKEL (reference sequence). V shed 1 base and J shed 0 bases, with 7 bases lying between them. The CDR3 reads CASSQVAVSGNTIYF. Here the CDR3 DNA reads TGTGCCAGCAGCCAAGTTGCAGTCTCTGGAAACACCATATATTTT. Filled out from reference TRBV3-1 and TRBJ1-3, the complete variable domain reads DTAVSQTPKYLVTQMGNDKSIKCEQNLGHDTMYWYKQDSKKFLKIMFSYNNKELIINETVPNRFSPKSPDKAHLNLHINSLELGDSAVYFCASSQVAVSGNTIYFGEGSWLTVV.